This T cell receptor (beta chain) was retrieved from a study of beta chain features in type 1 diabetes. Expressed TCRB transcripts were sequenced, since all the RNA that had been isolated was reverse transcribed. Using immunoSEQ multiplex PCR, the repertoire was profiled, and TCRdb retains in-frame clones only, with some absent. The table includes roughly 150,000 clones, 9% to 10% detected once. Unmatched junction bases numbered 6, after V lost 1 base and J lost 6 bases. Germline CDR1 reads GTSNPN; CDR2 reads SVGIG (reference sequence). This CDR3 has 14 amino acids. Sorting gave populations that all exceeded 98% purity.

The gene calls are TRBV30 and TRBJ1-2, with 9 bases matching TRBD1. Sequences were obtained from central memory CD4+ T cells from blood. This receptor was obtained from a woman younger than 30 in good health. The CDR3 nucleotides read TGTGCCTGGAGTGCCAACAGGGGGCTCAATGGCTACACCTTC. Protein sequence: CAWSANRGLNGYTF.